This T cell receptor beta chain is from a study of T cell responses to AZD1222 COVID-19 vaccine. Using immunoSEQ multiplex PCR, the repertoire was profiled, and TCRdb retains in-frame clones only, with some absent. Altogether approximately 140,000 clones are present, more than 90% being singletons, with the ten largest covering around 1.9%. The V gene's germline CDR1 is LNHDA and CDR2 SQIVND (reference sequence). The ends were cut back, 3 bases at V and 6 bases at J, with 6 bases in the middle. The CDR3 length is 12 residues. This chain joins TRBV19 and TRBJ2-1; the D is unclear. The TCR originated in an adult who received the AZD1222 COVID-19 vaccine. The sample in question was peripheral blood, obtained 28 days after the second AZD1222 dose. CDR3 coding DNA: TGTGCCAGTAGTATGAGGAGCAATGAGCAGTTCTTC. Translating it yields CASSMRSNEQFF. Based on the CDR3 plus reference TRBV19 and TRBJ2-1, the full variable domain is DGGITQSPKYLFRKEGQNVTLSCEQNLNHDAMYWYRQDPGQGLRLIYYSQIVNDFQKGDIAEGYSVSREKKESFPLTVTSAQKNPTAFYLCASSMRSNEQFFGPGTRLTVL.